This T cell receptor (beta chain) was obtained from a study of shared T cell receptors in the human thymus. This table comes from immunoSEQ multiplex PCR, and its TCRdb copy is limited to in-frame clones, with some not included. The sample lists around 730,000 clones, approximately 85% occurring once. This CDR3 contains 12 residues. Germline lookup yields CDR1 MNHEY and CDR2 SMNVEV (reference sequence). Trimming cost V 5 bases and J 4 bases, with 8 bases left between them. These data also formed part of another study, on human thymus T cells. From that report: Thymic and blood repertoires seemed to show skewed V and J gene use. Unrelated people showed highly overlapping thymic repertoires, related research reported.

V and J are TRBV27 and TRBJ1-1; no firm D call. The receptor's source is a girl under three years old with a congenital heart defect. Material: thymocytes. As DNA, the CDR3 is TGTGCCAGCAGTCGTGGGCCCACTGAAGCTTTCTTT. Translated: CASSRGPTEAFF.